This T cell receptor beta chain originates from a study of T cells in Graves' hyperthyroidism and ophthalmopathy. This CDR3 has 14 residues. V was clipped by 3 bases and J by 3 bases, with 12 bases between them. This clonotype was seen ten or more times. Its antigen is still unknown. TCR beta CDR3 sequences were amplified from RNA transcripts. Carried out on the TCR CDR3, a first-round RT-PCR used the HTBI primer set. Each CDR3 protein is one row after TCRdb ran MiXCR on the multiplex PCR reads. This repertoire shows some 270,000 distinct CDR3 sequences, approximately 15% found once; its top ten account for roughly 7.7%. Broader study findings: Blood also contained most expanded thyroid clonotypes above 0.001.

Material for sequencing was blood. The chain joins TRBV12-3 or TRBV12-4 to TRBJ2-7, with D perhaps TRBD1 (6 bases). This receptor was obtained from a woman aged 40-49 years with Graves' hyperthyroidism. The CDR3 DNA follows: TGTGCCAGCAGTTTCGCAGGGGCATTCTACGAGCAGTACTTC. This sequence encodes CASSFAGAFYEQYF.